The sequence of this TCR beta chain was determined in a study of prognosis after radiotherapy for stage I lung cancer. Study in general: Each patient with non-small cell lung cancer was deemed medically inoperable. General study results and limits: Some patients went on to develop distant metastases. Their Shannon entropy after stereotactic body radiation therapy was lower, and its change from baseline was also lower. Usage of the TRBV and TRBJ genes (in patients with versus without metastases) was reportedly different.

Genomic DNA served as the source from which two-round multiplex PCR generated TCR beta CDR3 amplicons. Amplification in first-round PCR relied on primers specific to each TRBV and TRBJ gene. Second-round PCR employed universal primers. One entry per CDR3 protein, called by TCRdb with MiXCR from the multiplex PCR reads. The sample records more than 20,000 distinct CDR3 sequences, more than 40% being singletons. The CDR3 runs to 18 residues. V lost 4 bases and J lost 0, with 18 bases in between. Germline loops: CDR1 MDHEN, CDR2 SYDVKM. This clonotype has a count of ten or more. Its antigen remains unidentified.

The specimen was PBMCs, collected before or after stereotactic body radiation therapy (not recorded which). This TCR came from a donor over 45 with non-small cell lung cancer. V and J are TRBV28 and TRBJ2-2; weak D call: TRBD1 (5 bases). This CDR3 reads CASSSHIQTEANTGELFF. DNA of the CDR3: TGTGCCAGCAGTTCTCATATCCAGACAGAAGCGAACACCGGGGAGCTGTTTTTT.